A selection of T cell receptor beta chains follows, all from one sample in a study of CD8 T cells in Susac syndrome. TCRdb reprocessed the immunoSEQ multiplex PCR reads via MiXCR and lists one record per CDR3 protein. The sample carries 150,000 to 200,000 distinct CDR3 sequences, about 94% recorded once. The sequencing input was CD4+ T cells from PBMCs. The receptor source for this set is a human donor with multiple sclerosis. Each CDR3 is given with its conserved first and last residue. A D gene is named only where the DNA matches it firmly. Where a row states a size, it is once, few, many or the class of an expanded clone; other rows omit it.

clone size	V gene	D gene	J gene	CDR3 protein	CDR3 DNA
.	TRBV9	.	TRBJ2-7	CASSVGLNYEQYF	TGTGCCAGCAGCGTAGGTCTCAACTACGAGCAGTACTTC
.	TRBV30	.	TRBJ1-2	CAWSVQVSYGYTF	TGTGCCTGGAGTGTACAAGTTTCCTATGGCTACACCTTC
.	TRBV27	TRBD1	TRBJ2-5	CASNRVGTGVRETQYF	TGTGCCAGCAACCGGGTTGGGACAGGGGTTCGAGAGACCCAGTACTTC
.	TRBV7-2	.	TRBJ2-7	CASSLSWTHSYEQYF	TGTGCCAGCAGCTTGAGTTGGACCCACTCCTACGAGCAGTACTTC
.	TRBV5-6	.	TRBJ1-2	CASSLAGIPNYGYTF	TGTGCCAGCAGCTTGGCCGGGATTCCAAACTATGGCTACACCTTC
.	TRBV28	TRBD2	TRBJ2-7	CASWGSSGGADEQYF	TGTGCCAGCTGGGGGTCTAGCGGGGGGGCAGACGAGCAGTACTTC
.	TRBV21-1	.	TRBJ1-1	CASSKRHTGSTEAFF	TGTGCCAGCAGCAAAAGACATACGGGTTCCACTGAAGCTTTCTTT
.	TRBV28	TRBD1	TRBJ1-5	CASSLSGGGSQPQHF	TGTGCCAGCAGTTTAAGCGGAGGGGGCAGTCAGCCCCAGCATTTT
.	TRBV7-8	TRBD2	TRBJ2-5	CASSPRLAGQTQYF	TGTGCCAGCAGCCCTCGCCTAGCGGGACAGACCCAGTACTTC
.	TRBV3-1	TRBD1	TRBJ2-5	CASSQAGQELETQYF	TGTGCCAGCAGCCAAGCGGGACAGGAGCTAGAGACCCAGTACTTC
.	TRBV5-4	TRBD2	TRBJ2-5	CASSFGLADQETQYF	TGTGCCAGCAGCTTCGGACTAGCGGACCAAGAGACCCAGTACTTC
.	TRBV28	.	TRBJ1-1	CASRRGPGTEAFF	TGTGCCAGCAGGAGGGGTCCGGGCACTGAAGCTTTCTTT
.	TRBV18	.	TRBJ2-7	CASSPPSRGPYEQYF	TGTGCCAGCTCACCCCCCAGCCGGGGCCCCTACGAGCAGTACTTC
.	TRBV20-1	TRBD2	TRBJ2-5	CSARLAGGETQYF	TGCAGTGCTAGGCTAGCGGGAGGTGAGACCCAGTACTTC
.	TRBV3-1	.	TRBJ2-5	CASSQNRGGVVQETQYF	TGTGCCAGCAGCCAGAATCGGGGAGGAGTTGTCCAAGAGACCCAGTACTTC
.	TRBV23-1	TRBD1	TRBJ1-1	CASSQPRQGATEAFF	TGCGCCAGCAGTCAACCTAGACAGGGGGCGACTGAAGCTTTCTTT
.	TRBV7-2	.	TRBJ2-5	CASSLIQNQETQYF	TGTGCCAGCAGCTTAATACAGAACCAAGAGACCCAGTACTTC
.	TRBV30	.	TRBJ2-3	CAWSERLGNTQYF	TGTGCCTGGAGTGAGCGACTAGGTAATACGCAGTATTTT
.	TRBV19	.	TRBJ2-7	CASSIRFLSSYEQYF	TGTGCCAGTAGTATCCGGTTCTTGAGCTCCTACGAGCAGTACTTC
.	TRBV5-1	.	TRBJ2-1	CASSSQGGGINNEQFF	TGCGCCAGCAGCTCCCAGGGGGGAGGGATAAACAATGAGCAGTTCTTC
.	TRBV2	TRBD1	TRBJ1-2	CASTDRGYGYTF	TGTGCCAGCACCGACAGGGGTTATGGCTACACCTTC
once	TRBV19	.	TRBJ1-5	CASSKYRGRIDSNQPQHF	TGTGCCAGTAGTAAATACCGGGGACGGATTGATAGCAATCAGCCCCAGCATTTT
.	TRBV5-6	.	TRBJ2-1	CASSLVDSRNEQFF	TGTGCCAGCAGCTTGGTGGATAGCCGCAATGAGCAGTTCTTC
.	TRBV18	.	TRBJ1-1	CASSQTAGDTEAFF	TGTGCCAGCTCACAGACAGCCGGGGACACTGAAGCTTTCTTT
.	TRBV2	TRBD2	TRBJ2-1	CASSRTSGSGYEQFF	TGTGCCAGCAGTCGGACTAGCGGGAGCGGCTATGAGCAGTTCTTC
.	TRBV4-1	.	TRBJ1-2	CASSQVPLGTDGYTF	TGCGCCAGCAGCCAAGTGCCCCTGGGGACGGATGGCTACACCTTC
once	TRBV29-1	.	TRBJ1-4	CSVLQWEKLFF	TGCAGCGTCCTACAGTGGGAAAAACTGTTTTTT
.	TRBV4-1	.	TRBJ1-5	CASSQASGGNQPQHF	TGCGCCAGCAGCCAAGCATCAGGGGGCAATCAGCCCCAGCATTTT
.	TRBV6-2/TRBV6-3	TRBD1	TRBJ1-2	CASSHIPGQGLSGYTF	TGTGCCAGCAGTCACATTCCGGGACAGGGTTTATCTGGCTACACCTTC
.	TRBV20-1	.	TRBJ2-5	CSAWGAETQETQYF	TGCAGTGCTTGGGGGGCTGAGACCCAAGAGACCCAGTACTTC
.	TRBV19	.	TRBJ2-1	CASSIVWTAGNEQFF	TGTGCCAGTAGTATAGTTTGGACAGCCGGCAATGAGCAGTTCTTC
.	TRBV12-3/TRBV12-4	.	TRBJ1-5	CASSSGSNQPQHF	TGTGCCAGCAGTTCTGGGAGCAATCAGCCCCAGCATTTT
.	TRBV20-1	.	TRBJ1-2	CSAPGEIDGYTF	TGCAGTGCGCCGGGAGAAATTGATGGCTACACCTTC
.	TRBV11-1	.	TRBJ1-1	CASTQGWGTEAFF	TGTGCCAGCACCCAGGGATGGGGAACTGAAGCTTTCTTT
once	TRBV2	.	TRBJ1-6	CASSEGWGKRNSPLHF	TGTGCCAGCAGTGAAGGGTGGGGCAAGAGAAATTCACCCCTCCACTTT
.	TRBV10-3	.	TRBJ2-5	CAISESRAYQETQYF	TGTGCCATCAGTGAGTCTAGGGCCTACCAAGAGACCCAGTACTTC
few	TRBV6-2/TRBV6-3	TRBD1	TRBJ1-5	CASSYSYRGNQPQHF	TGTGCCAGCAGTTACTCCTACAGGGGGAATCAGCCCCAGCATTTT
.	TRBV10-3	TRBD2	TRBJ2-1	CAIRSGTSGSEQFF	TGTGCCATCAGGTCCGGGACTAGCGGAAGTGAGCAGTTCTTC
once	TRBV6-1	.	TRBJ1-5	CASRPMGALYSNQPQHF	TGTGCCAGCAGACCGATGGGGGCACTGTATAGCAATCAGCCCCAGCATTTT
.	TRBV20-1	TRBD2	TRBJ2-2	CSAPGEGRTGELFF	TGCAGTGCTCCTGGGGAGGGGCGAACCGGGGAGCTGTTTTTT
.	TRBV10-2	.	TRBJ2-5	CASSATNQETQYF	TGCGCCAGCAGTGCAACTAACCAAGAGACCCAGTACTTC
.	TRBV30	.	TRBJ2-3	CAWRGAARGPSQYF	TGTGCCTGGAGGGGGGCGGCGCGGGGGCCTTCGCAGTATTTT
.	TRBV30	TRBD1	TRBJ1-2	CAWSVQGDGAYTF	TGTGCCTGGAGTGTACAGGGGGACGGAGCCTACACCTTC
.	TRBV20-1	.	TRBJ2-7	CSAPGPYEQYF	TGCAGTGCTCCGGGGCCCTACGAGCAGTACTTC
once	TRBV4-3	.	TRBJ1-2	CASSQDGQATPGGYTF	TGCGCCAGCAGCCAAGATGGCCAGGCGACCCCGGGGGGCTACACCTTC
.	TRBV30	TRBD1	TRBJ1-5	CAWSSQTGNQPQHF	TGTGCCTGGAGTTCTCAGACAGGGAATCAGCCCCAGCATTTT
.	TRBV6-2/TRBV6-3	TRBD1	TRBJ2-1	CASSYSKRQGADEQFF	TGTGCCAGCAGTTACTCGAAACGACAGGGTGCGGATGAGCAGTTCTTC
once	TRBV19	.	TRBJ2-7	CASSMNWGDVYEQYF	TGTGCCAGTAGTATGAATTGGGGAGACGTTTACGAGCAGTACTTC
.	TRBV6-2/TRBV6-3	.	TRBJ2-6	CASIPGRGIRANVLTF	TGTGCCAGCATTCCGGGACGGGGGATTCGGGCCAACGTCCTGACTTTC
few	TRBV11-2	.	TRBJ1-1	CASSSDSNTEAFF	TGTGCCAGCAGCTCTGACTCGAACACTGAAGCTTTCTTT
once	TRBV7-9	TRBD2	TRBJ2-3	CASSSGTSGTDTQYF	TGTGCCAGCAGCTCCGGGACTAGCGGCACAGATACGCAGTATTTT